The 25 T cell receptor beta chains listed next were all sequenced from one sample in a study of T cell responses to AZD1222 COVID-19 vaccine. Some clones are missing from TCRdb's copy, which holds only in-frame ones; the method was immunoSEQ multiplex PCR. Among around 150,000 clones listed, about nine tenths were seen once. The sequences come from peripheral blood, collected on day 0 of AZD1222 vaccination. These receptors were obtained from an adult in good health.

V is TRBV28 and J is TRBJ1-2; D gene unclear. The germline V gene encodes CDR1 MDHEN and CDR2 SYDVKM. The CDR3 runs to 12 residues. Trimming removed 3 bases at V and 2 bases at J, with 4 bases between. The CDR3 sequence: CASSLSNYGYTF. CDR3 in DNA: TGTGCCAGCAGTTTGAGCAACTATGGCTACACCTTC.

This sequence joins TRBV21-1 and TRBJ1-2. TRBV21-1 is shown as a pseudogene. The CDR3 is 14 amino acids. DNA for the CDR3: TGTGCCAGCAGCAAAGGATGGGGGGTCTATGGCTACACCTTC. Its translation is CASSKGWGVYGYTF.

The chain joins TRBV6-5 to TRBJ2-5; D call uncertain. The CDR3 extends over 14 amino acids. V was shortened by 7 bases and J by 4 bases, with 16 bases between the two germline ends. Germline CDR1 MNHEY, CDR2 SVGAGI. CDR3 sequence: CASTPVGFGETQYF. In nucleotides, the CDR3 is TGTGCCAGCACCCCAGTAGGGTTTGGAGAGACCCAGTACTTC.

The chain uses TRBV28 and TRBJ2-5; 8 bases fit TRBD1. CDR1 is MDHEN, CDR2 SYDVKM, per germline. CDR3 length: 16 residues. The ends lost 1 base at V and 0 bases at J; junction bases unmatched: 4. CDR3 loop: CASSLSWTGHQETQYF. The CDR3 DNA follows: TGTGCCAGCAGTTTATCTTGGACAGGGCACCAAGAGACCCAGTACTTC.

The chain joins TRBV18 to TRBJ1-2, with D perhaps TRBD1 (5 bases). Germline V CDR1 and CDR2: KGHSH, LQKENI. The CDR3 is 17 residues long. Trimming removed 3 bases at V and 2 bases at J, with 19 bases between. CDR3 nucleotide sequence: TGTGCCAGCTCACCGACCGGCTCAGGGCCTTTAAACTATGGCTACACCTTC. Residues: CASSPTGSGPLNYGYTF.

This clone was found once. The rearrangement joins TRBV10-1 to TRBJ2-5, with D possibly being TRBD1 (6 bases). The V end lost 6 bases, the J end lost 2 bases, and 13 bases lay between the germline ends. This CDR3 has 14 residues. Per germline, CDR1 WNHNN and CDR2 SYGVQD (reference sequence). CDR3 coding DNA: TGCGCCAGCAGCCGGGACAAGCTACAAGAGACCCAGTACTTC. Protein sequence: CASSRDKLQETQYF.

V is TRBV12-3 or TRBV12-4 and J is TRBJ1-6; D perhaps matches TRBD1 (5 bases). Trimming removed 6 bases from V and 8 bases from J, with 11 bases in between. The CDR3 loop spans 13 amino acids. CDR3 protein: CASRGPGYSPLHF. In DNA, the CDR3 is TGTGCCAGCAGGGGACCGGGATATTCACCCCTCCACTTT.

This chain joins TRBV11-3 and TRBJ2-7; D remains ambiguous. Trimming shortened V by 2 bases and J by 3 bases, and 14 bases separated the two germline ends. In germline, CDR1 is SGHNT, CDR2 YENEEA. The CDR3 has 15 amino acids. CDR3 sequence: CASSLSGGGIYEQYF. CDR3 DNA: TGTGCCAGCAGCTTAAGTGGCGGTGGGATCTACGAGCAGTACTTC.

The V call is TRBV24-1, the J call TRBJ2-7, with 7 bases fitting TRBD1. J was trimmed by 7 bases and V by 2 bases; bases with no gene match: 10. The CDR3 covers 15 residues. Germline V lookup: CDR1 KGHDR, CDR2 SFDVKD. CDR3 protein: CATSDSRQGLGEQYF. In DNA form, the CDR3 reads TGTGCCACCAGTGATTCACGACAGGGTTTGGGGGAGCAGTACTTC.

The chain couples TRBV6-1 to TRBJ1-2; D is ambiguous. CDR3 length: 15 amino acids. Trimming left V 3 bases short and J 5 bases short, with 16 bases between. In germline, CDR1 is MNHNS, CDR2 SASEGT. CDR3 nucleotides: TGTGCCAGCAGTGATGATTTGGTGGCTCTTTATGGCTACACCTTC. This codes for CASSDDLVALYGYTF.

This clone turned up a few times. The rearrangement joins TRBV11-2 to TRBJ2-1, with TRBD2 matching 11 bases. The ends lost 3 bases at V and 0 bases at J; junction bases unmatched: 10. Germline CDR1 reads SGHAT; CDR2 reads FQNNGV. The CDR3 has 19 residues. The CDR3 region is CASSFRGLAGLSSYNEQFF. CDR3 bases: TGTGCCAGCAGCTTTCGTGGACTAGCGGGTTTGAGCTCCTACAATGAGCAGTTCTTC. The entire variable domain, with the rest obtained from reference TRBV11-2 and TRBJ2-1, is as follows: EAGVAQSPRYKIIEKRQSVAFWCNPISGHATLYWYQQILGQGPKLLIQFQNNGVVDDSQLPKDRFSAERLKGVDSTLKIQPAKLEDSAVYLCASSFRGLAGLSSYNEQFFGPGTRLTVL.

This rearrangement joins TRBV19 to TRBJ1-5; perhaps TRBD1 as D (5 bases). Germline CDR1 is LNHDA and CDR2 is SQIVND (reference sequence). The CDR3 runs 16 residues. Trimming took 9 bases from V and 2 from J, leaving 20 bases between them. The CDR3 DNA follows: TGTGCCAGCAGGGAGGAATTATATGAGGGCAATCAGCCCCAGCATTTT. Translated: CASREELYEGNQPQHF.

V usage is TRBV5-6 and J usage is TRBJ2-7; 9 bases match TRBD1. Looked up from germline, CDR1 is SGHDT and CDR2 is YYEEEE. Trimming at V came to 7 bases and at J to 1 base, leaving 12 bases not matched to a gene. The CDR3 covers 16 residues. CDR3 coding DNA: TGTGCCAGCGGTCATCAGGGGACAGGGATATCCTACGAGCAGTACTTC. It is translated as CASGHQGTGISYEQYF. Looking up the rest from reference TRBV5-6 and TRBJ2-7 gives the full variable domain: DAGVTQSPTHLIKTRGQQVTLRCSPKSGHDTVSWYQQALGQGPQFIFQYYEEEERQRGNFPDRFSGHQFPNYSSELNVNALLLGDSALYLCASGHQGTGISYEQYFGPGTRLTVT.

The genes are TRBV6-1 and TRBJ1-5; D unresolved. Between the trimmed V and J ends, which lost 0 bases and 5 bases, there was a span of 11 bases. The V gene's germline CDR1 is MNHNS and CDR2 SASEGT. This CDR3 is built from 15 residues. CDR3 sequence (DNA): TGTGCCAGCAGTGAAGCCTGGGGTTTTGATCAGCCCCAGCATTTT. It yields the protein CASSEAWGFDQPQHF.

In this sample, this clone turned up once. This sequence joins TRBV7-9 and TRBJ2-7; tentatively, D is TRBD1 (6 bases). The CDR3 is 12 amino acids. V shed 5 bases and J shed 7 bases, with 12 bases lying between them. Germline CDR1 and CDR2: SEHNR and FQNEAQ (reference sequence). CDR3 amino acids: CASSPGDREQYF. The CDR3 DNA is TGTGCCAGCAGCCCCGGAGACAGGGAGCAGTACTTC.

This clone occurred a few times. This CDR3 is also generated by other DNA sequences in the sample. This sequence joins TRBV5-1 and TRBJ2-1; D unresolved. CDR3 length: 12 amino acids. Germline V gene data show CDR1 as SGHRS and CDR2 as YFSETQ. V gave up 1 base and J gave up 6 bases, with 5 bases separating them. CDR3 sequence reads: CASSLSSNEQFF. The CDR3 DNA reads TGCGCCAGCAGCTTGTCGAGCAATGAGCAGTTCTTC.

This chain joins TRBV6-5 and TRBJ2-5; 7 bases align to TRBD2. CDR3 size: 16 residues. CDR1 is MNHEY, CDR2 SVGAGI, per germline. Trimming at V came to 5 bases and at J to 2 bases, leaving 11 bases not matched to a gene. CDR3 in amino acids: CASSHLGAGVQETQYF. The CDR3 nucleotides read TGTGCCAGCAGTCACTTAGGGGCGGGAGTACAAGAGACCCAGTACTTC.

J is TRBJ1-2 and V is TRBV2; D unclear. CDR1 and CDR2 (germline): SNHLY, FYNNEI. The CDR3 consists of 12 residues. The V gene lost 6 bases and the J gene lost 7 bases, with 12 bases spanning the gap. CDR3: CASSEIGVGYTF. The CDR3 DNA follows: TGTGCCAGCAGCGAGATCGGGGTTGGCTACACCTTC.

The V gene is TRBV7-2, the J gene TRBJ1-1, with 8 bases fitting TRBD1. This CDR3 contains 14 residues. V dropped 7 bases and J dropped 1; count of bases not matched to a gene: 5. The V gene's germline CDR1 is SGHTA and CDR2 FQGNSA. CDR3 region: CASILTGGNTEAFF. Written as DNA, the CDR3 is TGTGCCAGCATCCTAACAGGGGGGAACACTGAAGCTTTCTTT.

The chain is built from TRBV12-3 or TRBV12-4 and TRBJ1-2; D is perhaps TRBD1 (6 bases). V dropped 6 bases and J dropped 4 bases, with 12 bases sitting between them. This CDR3 has 13 amino acids. CDR3 bases: TGTGCCAGCAGCTCGGACAGCCCCTATGGCTACACCTTC. This codes for CASSSDSPYGYTF.

This chain links TRBV5-6 with TRBJ1-2; 10 nucleotides line up with TRBD1. The V gene end was trimmed by 5 bases and the J gene end by 7 bases; junction bases not matched to a gene: 11. There are 15 residues in the CDR3. Germline V gene sequence: CDR1 SGHDT, CDR2 YYEEEE. CDR3 protein: CASSLPGQGLSGYTF. CDR3 nucleotide sequence: TGTGCCAGCAGTTTACCGGGACAGGGGTTGAGTGGCTACACCTTC.

V gene TRBV10-3 combines with J gene TRBJ1-5; 7 bases are a match to TRBD1. The V gene end was trimmed by 11 bases and the J gene end by 2 bases; junction bases not matched to a gene: 6. Germline loops: CDR1 ENHRY, CDR2 SYGVKD. This CDR3 is 13 amino acids long. CDR3 region: CAAGTDGNQPQHF. CDR3 DNA sequence: TGTGCCGCCGGGACAGATGGCAATCAGCCCCAGCATTTT.

The chain employs TRBV6-5 and TRBJ1-1; 8 bases line up with TRBD1. The length of the CDR3 is 12 residues. Germline CDR1 MNHEY, CDR2 SVGAGI. Trimming took 6 bases from V and 7 from J; bases not matched to a gene: 4. Written as DNA, the CDR3 is TGTGCCAGCAGACAGGGGGGGGGTGAAGCTTTCTTT. Its translation is CASRQGGGEAFF.

The chain uses TRBV6-5 and TRBJ1-1; D is possibly TRBD1 (6 bases). This CDR3 region has 13 residues. Germline loops: CDR1 MNHEY, CDR2 SVGAGI. V dropped 6 bases and J dropped 2 bases, with 10 bases sitting between them. CDR3 bases: TGTGCCAGCAGCCTACAGGGAAACACTGAAGCTTTCTTT. Its protein is CASSLQGNTEAFF.

The genes are TRBV7-9 and TRBJ1-5; 7 bases fit TRBD1. The V gene end was trimmed by 4 bases and the J gene end by 7 bases; junction bases not matched to a gene: 10. CDR1 is SEHNR and CDR2 is FQNEAQ in the germline V gene (reference sequence). The CDR3 runs to 15 residues. CDR3 DNA sequence: TGTGCCAGCAGCTCAACAGGGGAACGAGGGCAGCCCCAGCATTTT. Translated: CASSSTGERGQPQHF.